This entry lists 19 T cell receptor beta chains sequenced from one sample in a study of early T cells in non-severe SARS-CoV-2 infection (dated by TCRdb to the early 2020s). The library was produced with 5' RACE. Sequencing used a NextSeq 500. TCRdb trimmed public reads at Q25 via fastp, called clones via MiXCR and kept in-frame beta chains. When rows share a CDR3 protein, they turn into one entry using the most common DNA and genes. Counted in this sample were about 52,000 distinct CDR3 sequences; 6.5% to 9% of them appeared once. The ten largest account for 9.4% of the sample. Sequenced sample: whole blood. The receptors shown here come from an adult who was a healthcare worker with PCR-confirmed SARS-CoV-2 infection or an uninfected control (not recorded which).

This clonotype has a count of ten or more. The rearrangement uses TRBV6-1 and TRBJ1-5; D unresolved. The CDR3 length is 11 residues. Looked up from germline, CDR1 is MNHNS and CDR2 is SASEGT. V lost 2 bases to trimming and J lost 6 bases, with 2 bases between them. The CDR3 DNA reads as TGTGCCAGCAGTGAATTTCAGCCCCAGCATTTT. It encodes CASSEFQPQHF.

This clonotype was detected many times. The rearrangement uses TRBV5-1 and TRBJ2-7; 7 bases are a match to TRBD1. The CDR3 is made up of 14 amino acids. The V and J ends lost 3 bases and 5 bases, in that order; junction bases with no gene match: 8. Per germline, CDR1 SGHRS and CDR2 YFSETQ. DNA for the CDR3: TGCGCCAGCAGCTCAAGAGGTCAGGGGGACGAGCAGTACTTC. Translating it yields CASSSRGQGDEQYF.

This clonotype has only a few counts. The chain has TRBV29-1 and TRBJ1-1; D may be TRBD1 (5 bases). This CDR3 region has 12 residues. The V end was cut by 5 bases, the J end by 4 bases, with 11 bases between. Germline loops: CDR1 SQVTM, CDR2 ANQGSEA. The CDR3 nucleotides are TGCAGCGTTCAGAGGGGATCCACTGAAGCTTTCTTT. Encoded protein: CSVQRGSTEAFF.

The sample holds a few counts of this clonotype. The rearrangement uses TRBV28 and TRBJ2-1; TRBD2 agrees at 10 bases. V trimming: 8 bases; J trimming: 8 bases; junction bases outside the gene matches: 3. From germline, CDR1 is MDHEN and CDR2 SYDVKM. The CDR3 sequence is 12 residues long. The CDR3 coding sequence is TGTGCCAGCGGGACTAGCGTGGATGAGCAGTTCTTC. It specifies CASGTSVDEQFF.

This clonotype was seen only a few times. The chain joins TRBV5-1 to TRBJ1-5; TRBD1 aligns across 8 bases. Germline CDR1 reads SGHRS; CDR2 reads YFSETQ. This CDR3 is built from 17 residues. V was pared by 8 bases and J by 0 bases, with 13 bases of the junction left unmatched. In DNA form, the CDR3 reads TGCGCCAGGCAAACCGGGACAGGAGAATATAGCAATCAGCCCCAGCATTTT. Translated: CARQTGTGEYSNQPQHF. The whole variable domain, remainder taken from reference TRBV5-1 and TRBJ1-5, is KAGVTQTPRYLIKTRGQQVTLSCSPISGHRSVSWYQQTPGQGLQFLFEYFSETQRNKGNFPGRFSGRQFSNSRSEMNVSTLELGDSALYLCARQTGTGEYSNQPQHFGDGTRLSIL.

This rearrangement joins TRBV5-1 to TRBJ2-3; 11 bases map to TRBD2. The CDR3 totals 16 residues. In germline, CDR1 is SGHRS, CDR2 YFSETQ. Germline trimming cut 2 bases from V and 4 bases from J; bases unmatched to any gene: 6. CDR3 nucleotide sequence: TGCGCCAGCAGCTTACTAGCGGGGGCAGGGTCAGATACGCAGTATTTT. It encodes CASSLLAGAGSDTQYF.

V is TRBV7-3 and J is TRBJ2-3, with 11 bases fitting TRBD2. This CDR3 has 16 amino acids. The J segment lost 2 bases and the V segment lost 5 bases, leaving 6 bases of the junction unmatched. Per germline, CDR1 SGHTA and CDR2 FQGTGA. The CDR3 spells CASSPTSGEATDTQYF. The CDR3 nucleotides read TGTGCCAGCAGCCCGACTAGCGGGGAAGCCACAGATACGCAGTATTTT.

This clonotype was seen a handful of times. The chain recombines TRBV4-2 with TRBJ2-3; 7 nucleotides match TRBD2. The length of the CDR3 is 16 residues. With V trimmed by 0 bases and J by 6 bases, 9 bases remained unmatched. Per germline, CDR1 LGHNA and CDR2 YNFKEQ. CDR3 in amino acids: CASSQDRTGGPDTQYF. The DNA for the CDR3 is TGTGCCAGCAGCCAAGATCGGACGGGAGGTCCGGATACGCAGTATTTT.

Many counts were recorded for this clonotype. This chain links TRBV11-2 with TRBJ2-3; D might be TRBD1 (6 bases). The V end was cut by 1 base, the J end by 6 bases, with 14 bases between. The CDR3 sequence is 15 residues long. The germline CDR1 and CDR2 sequences are SGHAT and FQNNGV. CDR3 in amino acids: CASSLAVGAVDTQYF. In nucleotides, the CDR3 is TGTGCCAGCAGCTTAGCGGTGGGGGCGGTTGATACGCAGTATTTT.

The gene calls are TRBV12-3 or TRBV12-4 and TRBJ1-4; unclear D gene. CDR3 size: 14 residues. The V end lost 4 bases, the J end lost 4 bases, and 10 bases lay between the germline ends. The CDR3 nucleotides read TGTGCCAGCAGTTCCGATGGGGTTAATGAAAAACTGTTTTTT. Translated: CASSSDGVNEKLFF.

This clonotype was recorded at least ten times. This rearrangement joins TRBV12-3 or TRBV12-4 to TRBJ1-1; TRBD1 agrees at 8 bases. The CDR3 loop spans 14 amino acids. J lost 6 bases, V lost 3 bases, and 6 bases had no gene match. The CDR3 loop is CASSLGRTGSEAFF. In DNA, the CDR3 is TGTGCCAGCAGTTTGGGCCGGACAGGGTCTGAAGCTTTCTTT.

This clonotype was seen only a few times. The chain carries TRBV4-1 and TRBJ2-3, with D maybe TRBD1 (6 bases). V was shortened by 0 bases and J by 1 base, with 14 bases between the two germline ends. The germline gives CDR1 MGHRA, CDR2 YSYEKL. CDR3 length: 17 amino acids. CDR3 sequence (DNA): TGCGCCAGCAGCCAAGATCCCAGGACAGCCGGCACAGATACGCAGTATTTT. Encoded protein: CASSQDPRTAGTDTQYF.

This clonotype was seen only a few times. The gene calls are TRBV20-1 and TRBJ2-5; TRBD1 matches at 9 bases. Germline V gene data show CDR1 as DFQATT and CDR2 as SNEGSKA (reference sequence). Unmatched junction bases numbered 8, after V lost 6 bases and J lost 3 bases. The CDR3 has 14 amino acids. The CDR3 bases are TGCAGTGCCACCCCGGGACAGGGCAAAGAGACCCAGTACTTC. This codes for CSATPGQGKETQYF.

CDR3: CASSLKGDYRNNEQFF. CDR3 bases: TGTGCCAGCAGCTTAAAAGGGGACTACCGTAACAATGAGCAGTTCTTC. The gene calls are TRBV7-6 and TRBJ2-1; TRBD2 matches at 7 bases. V was pared by 2 bases and J by 5 bases, with 9 bases of the junction left unmatched. CDR1 and CDR2 from the germline V gene are SGHVS and FNYEAQ. There are 16 residues in the CDR3.

In DNA, the CDR3 is TGCGCCAGCAGCAGGGGACAGGGGGACGGGAGGCCCAATGAGCAGTTCTTC. Amino acids: CASSRGQGDGRPNEQFF. The rearrangement links TRBV5-1 to TRBJ2-1; TRBD1 agrees at 11 bases. CDR3 size: 17 residues. CDR1 SGHRS and CDR2 YFSETQ come from the germline V gene. V lost 4 bases and J lost 6; bases outside the gene matches: 12. The whole variable domain, filled in from reference TRBV5-1 and TRBJ2-1, reads KAGVTQTPRYLIKTRGQQVTLSCSPISGHRSVSWYQQTPGQGLQFLFEYFSETQRNKGNFPGRFSGRQFSNSRSEMNVSTLELGDSALYLCASSRGQGDGRPNEQFFGPGTRLTVL.

The sample holds a few counts of this clonotype. This chain links TRBV5-1 with TRBJ2-5; D possibly corresponds to TRBD2 (6 bases). Trimming shortened V by 4 bases and J by 4 bases, and 17 bases separated the two germline ends. Germline V CDR1 and CDR2: SGHRS, YFSETQ. This CDR3 is built from 15 residues. The CDR3 DNA sequence: TGCGCCAGCAGCATCGGGGGACGAAGCCTAGAGACCCAGTACTTC. It codes for CASSIGGRSLETQYF.

The chain has TRBV5-1 and TRBJ2-5; D perhaps matches TRBD2 (5 bases). Germline CDR1 is SGHRS and CDR2 is YFSETQ. The CDR3 spans 13 residues. The V and J ends lost 1 base and 2 bases respectively, with 6 bases between them. The CDR3 nucleotides are TGCGCCAGCAGCTTGCCGGGGCAAGAGACCCAGTACTTC. This codes for CASSLPGQETQYF.

The DNA for the CDR3 is TGTGCCAGCAGCCAAAGGGCAGGAACGAACACTGAAGCTTTCTTT. Amino acids: CASSQRAGTNTEAFF. The chain is built from TRBV11-2 and TRBJ1-1; D is ambiguous. The CDR3 runs 15 residues. V dropped 5 bases and J dropped 1 base, with 14 bases sitting between them. CDR1 is SGHAT and CDR2 is FQNNGV in the germline V gene.

The chain uses TRBV28 and TRBJ2-1; 8 positions agree with TRBD2. Trimming took 1 base from V and 7 from J; bases not matched to a gene: 9. The CDR3 has 16 residues. Germline V gene lookup returns CDR1 MDHEN and CDR2 SYDVKM. The CDR3 sequence is CASSLSSGSLGNEQFF. In nucleotides, the CDR3 is TGTGCCAGCAGTTTATCGAGCGGGAGTCTCGGGAATGAGCAGTTCTTC.